What follows are 16 T cell receptor beta chains derived from one specimen sequenced in a study of early stage breast cancer tumors. Produced via immunoSEQ multiplex PCR; TCRdb's table is partial and in-frame only. In the table there are about 14,000 clones, about four fifths of which are singletons. The sequencing input was normal breast tissue next to the tumor. These receptors all come from a person in their thirties with breast cancer.

The rearrangement links TRBV13 to TRBJ1-6; no definite D call. V shed 2 bases and J shed 10 bases, with 12 bases lying between them. The CDR3 spans 14 residues. The germline V gene encodes CDR1 PRHDT and CDR2 FYEKMQ (reference sequence). CDR3 nucleotides: TGTGCCAGCAGCTTAAAACCCGTGGAATCACCCCTCCACTTT. This codes for CASSLKPVESPLHF. Combining the CDR3 with reference TRBV13 and TRBJ1-6 gives the whole variable domain AAGVIQSPRHLIKEKRETATLKCYPIPRHDTVYWYQQGPGQDPQFLISFYEKMQSDKGSIPDRFSAQQFSDYHSELNMSSLELGDSALYFCASSLKPVESPLHFGNGTRLTVT.

The chain recombines TRBV6-1 with TRBJ2-7; 10 bases align to TRBD1. The germline gives CDR1 MNHNS, CDR2 SASEGT. There are 17 residues in the CDR3. V was pared by 3 bases and J by 2 bases, with 10 bases of the junction left unmatched. Written as DNA, the CDR3 is TGTGCCAGCAGTGATCCCGGGACAGGGGACCCCCCCTACGAGCAGTACTTC. Translation: CASSDPGTGDPPYEQYF.

V is TRBV10-3 and J is TRBJ2-2; 11 nucleotides align to TRBD2. This CDR3 has 18 residues. Per the germline V gene, CDR1 is ENHRY and CDR2 is SYGVKD. With V trimmed by 9 bases and J by 2 bases, 14 bases remained unmatched. CDR3 in DNA: TGTGCCATTGGACTAGGGGGACTAGCGGACGTAAACACCGGGGAGCTGTTTTTT. Translated: CAIGLGGLADVNTGELFF.

CDR3 bases: TGTGCCTGGGCCGGGACTAGCGGGAGGGCCGCGAACACCGGGGAGCTGTTTTTT. Translated: CAWAGTSGRAANTGELFF. V and J are TRBV30 and TRBJ2-2; 16 bases line up with TRBD2. Germline values: CDR1 GTSNPN, CDR2 SVGIG (reference sequence). The CDR3 sequence is 18 residues long. J was trimmed by 0 bases and V by 5 bases; bases with no gene match: 6.

The table lists this clone with a count of one. The gene calls are TRBV7-8 and TRBJ2-5; weak D call: TRBD2 (6 bases). Germline assignment: CDR1 SGHVS and CDR2 FQNEAQ. Trimming left V 5 bases short and J 5 bases short, with 15 bases between. The CDR3 totals 14 residues. CDR3 sequence (DNA): TGTGCCAGCAGCCAACGGGGCGGGAAGGAGACCCAGTACTTC. This sequence encodes CASSQRGGKETQYF.

The chain joins TRBV7-2 to TRBJ1-1; no reliable D call. The V gene's germline CDR1 is SGHTA and CDR2 FQGNSA. There are 16 residues in the CDR3. V gave up 2 bases and J gave up 5 bases, with 18 bases separating them. The CDR3 is CASSLSVGGRGTEAFF. The CDR3 DNA sequence: TGTGCCAGCAGCTTATCGGTCGGCGGACGTGGGACTGAAGCTTTCTTT. The full variable domain, with the rest looked up from reference TRBV7-2 and TRBJ1-1, is GAGVSQSPSNKVTEKGKDVELRCDPISGHTALYWYRQSLGQGLEFLIYFQGNSAPDKSGLPSDRFSAERTGGSVSTLTIQRTQQEDSAVYLCASSLSVGGRGTEAFFGQGTRLTVV.

The V call is TRBV28, the J call TRBJ1-6; D is possibly TRBD1 (5 bases). The CDR3 consists of 16 residues. CDR1 and CDR2 from the germline V gene are MDHEN and SYDVKM. V was pared by 4 bases and J by 7 bases, with 17 bases between. This chain's CDR3 is CASSSSTGPINSPLHF. The CDR3, as DNA: TGTGCCAGCAGTTCATCGACGGGGCCGATCAATTCACCCCTCCACTTT.

The chain combines TRBV4-1 with TRBJ2-5; TRBD1 agrees at 8 bases. The ends lost 5 bases at V and 4 bases at J; junction bases unmatched: 9. This CDR3 has 15 residues. Germline V gives CDR1 MGHRA, CDR2 YSYEKL. The CDR3 reads CASSSPGTGVETQYF. CDR3 in DNA: TGCGCCAGCAGCTCACCTGGGACAGGCGTAGAGACCCAGTACTTC.

This clone was detected a few times. The rearrangement joins TRBV4-2 to TRBJ1-5; 7 positions match TRBD1. V gave up 3 bases and J gave up 0 bases; unmatched junction bases: 8. The CDR3 is 17 amino acids. Germline values: CDR1 LGHNA, CDR2 YNFKEQ. CDR3 loop: CASSQRIGGLSNQPQHF. The CDR3 DNA sequence: TGTGCCAGCAGCCAGAGAATAGGGGGCCTTAGCAATCAGCCCCAGCATTTT.

The CDR3 sequence: CASSPSGSISTGELFF. DNA of the CDR3: TGTGCCAGCAGCCCTAGCGGGAGTATTAGCACCGGGGAGCTGTTTTTT. V and J are TRBV14 and TRBJ2-2; 10 bases are a match to TRBD2. This CDR3 spans 16 amino acids. Germline V gene lookup returns CDR1 SGHDN and CDR2 FVKESK. J was trimmed by 4 bases and V by 4 bases; bases with no gene match: 6.

This clone was seen a single time. The chain employs TRBV6-5 and TRBJ1-2, with 8 bases identical to TRBD1. The CDR3 sequence is 15 residues long. Germline CDR1 is MNHEY and CDR2 is SVGAGI. Trimming took 1 base from V and 0 from J; bases not matched to a gene: 1. DNA for the CDR3: TGTGCCAGCAGTTACTGGACAGGGACTAACTATGGCTACACCTTC. This sequence encodes CASSYWTGTNYGYTF.

This clone was counted between two and nine times. The V and J genes are TRBV11-3 and TRBJ2-2; D unresolved. Germline assignment: CDR1 SGHNT and CDR2 YENEEA. The CDR3 contains 13 residues. The V end was cut by 5 bases, the J end by 4 bases, with 8 bases between. CDR3 nucleotides: TGTGCCAGCAGCAATCCGGGCACCGGGGAGCTGTTTTTT. It translates to CASSNPGTGELFF.

This chain uses TRBV5-1 with TRBJ2-7; no reliable D call. Trimming left V 4 bases short and J 6 bases short, with 17 bases between. The CDR3 is 14 amino acids. Germline V gene sequence: CDR1 SGHRS, CDR2 YFSETQ. The CDR3 here is CASSIVGYKAEQYF. Written as DNA, the CDR3 is TGCGCCAGCAGCATTGTGGGGTACAAAGCCGAGCAGTACTTC.

The CDR3 sequence is CASRQGSYNSPLHF. CDR3 DNA: TGTGCCAGCAGACAGGGCTCCTATAATTCACCCCTCCACTTT. The rearrangement links TRBV2 to TRBJ1-6; possibly TRBD1 for D (6 bases). CDR3 size: 14 residues. Germline-derived CDR1 and CDR2 are SNHLY and FYNNEI. V was trimmed by 6 bases and J by 0 bases, leaving 6 bases between them.

CDR3 amino acids: CASSFRTSGSYEQYF. For the CDR3, the DNA is TGTGCCAGTAGTTTCCGGACTAGCGGGAGCTACGAGCAGTACTTC. The rearrangement links TRBV19 to TRBJ2-7; 13 nucleotides agree with TRBD2. The trim removed 5 bases at V and 3 bases at J, leaving 4 bases unmatched. This CDR3 contains 15 residues. The V gene's germline CDR1 is LNHDA and CDR2 SQIVND (reference sequence).

The chain carries TRBV4-1 and TRBJ1-2; D unresolved. Germline values: CDR1 MGHRA, CDR2 YSYEKL. CDR3 length equals 15 residues. V lost 4 bases and J lost 4, with 16 bases in between. DNA of the CDR3: TGCGCCAGCAGCCCCGGGGATCTTTTCAGCTATGGCTACACCTTC. Its protein is CASSPGDLFSYGYTF.